The source of this T cell receptor (beta chain) is a study of graft-versus-host responses after intestinal transplantation. Profiled with immunoSEQ multiplex PCR; TCRdb holds only in-frame clones, not every one. The sample consists of fewer than 150,000 clones, more than 90% of them appearing once. This CDR3 has 16 amino acids. V lost 5 bases and J 8 bases, leaving 22 bases between the germline ends. Per the germline V gene, CDR1 is SGHDT and CDR2 is YYEEEE. About this clone: The antigen is unknown.

The study, taken as a whole, reports: There was an association between peak levels of circulating GvH clones and early post-transplant HvG declines.

The chain uses TRBV5-6 and TRBJ1-4; no reliable D call. This receptor was obtained from a human donor who received an intestinal transplant. The material sequenced was unstimulated CD4+ T cells sorted from spleen or lymph node cells, taken before intestinal transplant. CDR3: CASRRRSGSRAEKLFF. CDR3 in DNA: TGTGCCAGCAGAAGGCGGTCGGGCAGTCGAGCAGAAAAACTGTTTTTT. Together with reference TRBV5-6 and TRBJ1-4, the CDR3 gives the full variable domain: DAGVTQSPTHLIKTRGQQVTLRCSPKSGHDTVSWYQQALGQGPQFIFQYYEEEERQRGNFPDRFSGHQFPNYSSELNVNALLLGDSALYLCASRRRSGSRAEKLFFGSGTQLSVL.